The source of this T cell receptor beta chain is a study of blood T cell repertoires in COVID-19. The overall study: The cDNA or gDNA used as material had been derived from T cells, B-cell-depleted T cells, or PBMCs.

Libraries were prepared by immunoSEQ multiplex PCR; TCRdb keeps only in-frame clonotypes and omits some of them. Among around 140,000 clones listed, roughly four fifths were seen once. Germline-derived CDR1 and CDR2 are MNHEY and SVGAGI. The CDR3 is 13 residues long. Trimming at V came to 7 bases and at J to 7 bases, leaving 5 bases not matched to a gene. The sequence was obtained from a woman between 50 and 59 years old with acute COVID-19. Input material: PBMCs or T cells enriched from blood (not recorded which). This chain uses TRBV6-5 with TRBJ1-2, with 11 bases that match TRBD1. The CDR3, as DNA: TGTGCCAGCAAGGACAGGGGGCGAGGTGGCTACACCTTC. Translating gives CASKDRGRGGYTF.